This is a list of T cell receptor beta chains from one sample in a study of cytomegalovirus exposure and HLA in healthy donors. Only in-frame clones appear in the TCRdb table, and some are missing; sequencing was by immunoSEQ multiplex PCR. The sample holds 100,000 or so clones, roughly four fifths seen once. The sequencing input was PBMCs. These receptor sequences come from a man younger than 45 in good health and CMV-seropositive. The CDR3 runs from the conserved cysteine through the conserved F or W. Fields, in order: clone size, V gene, J gene, D gene, CDR3 protein, CDR3 DNA. A D gene is named only where the DNA matches it firmly. Where a row states a size, it is once, few, many or the class of an expanded clone; other rows omit it.

clone size: NA
V gene: TRBV30
J gene: TRBJ1-6
D gene: TRBD1
CDR3 protein: CAWSARTGRSPLHF
CDR3 DNA: TGTGCCTGGAGTGCCCGGACAGGGCGTTCACCCCTCCACTTT

clone size: NA
V gene: TRBV5-5
J gene: TRBJ2-5
D gene: NA
CDR3 protein: CASSFSAGETQYF
CDR3 DNA: TGTGCCAGCAGCTTTTCCGCCGGAGAGACCCAGTACTTC

clone size: NA
V gene: TRBV5-4
J gene: TRBJ2-7
D gene: TRBD1
CDR3 protein: CASSDGQDSYEQYF
CDR3 DNA: TGTGCCAGCAGCGACGGACAGGACTCCTACGAGCAGTACTTC

clone size: once
V gene: TRBV21-1
J gene: TRBJ1-5
D gene: NA
CDR3 protein: CASSKFLGAADLSNQPQHF
CDR3 DNA: TGTGCCAGCAGCAAATTCTTAGGGGCCGCAGACCTTAGCAATCAGCCCCAGCATTTT

clone size: once
V gene: TRBV11-2
J gene: TRBJ2-7
D gene: NA
CDR3 protein: CASSLRGGTIYEQYF
CDR3 DNA: TGTGCCAGCAGCTTAAGGGGAGGCACGATCTACGAGCAGTACTTC

clone size: once
V gene: TRBV6-5
J gene: TRBJ1-4
D gene: TRBD1
CDR3 protein: CASSDGQGVEKLFF
CDR3 DNA: TGTGCCAGCAGTGATGGACAGGGGGTGGAAAAACTGTTTTTT

clone size: few
V gene: TRBV9
J gene: TRBJ2-1
D gene: NA
CDR3 protein: CASSPRGLSSYNEQFF
CDR3 DNA: TGTGCCAGCAGCCCCCGAGGGCTAAGCTCCTACAATGAGCAGTTCTTC

clone size: NA
V gene: TRBV7-2
J gene: TRBJ1-2
D gene: TRBD1
CDR3 protein: CASSLWTGNYGYTF
CDR3 DNA: TGTGCCAGCAGCTTATGGACAGGAAACTATGGCTACACCTTC

clone size: NA
V gene: TRBV18
J gene: TRBJ2-4
D gene: NA
CDR3 protein: CASSPPGGPRGKNIQYF
CDR3 DNA: TGTGCCAGCTCACCACCAGGAGGTCCTAGAGGCAAAAACATTCAGTACTTC

clone size: NA
V gene: TRBV28
J gene: TRBJ1-1
D gene: TRBD1
CDR3 protein: CASSLPGGSAEAFF
CDR3 DNA: TGTGCCAGCAGTTTGCCAGGGGGGTCCGCTGAAGCTTTCTTT

clone size: NA
V gene: TRBV4-3
J gene: TRBJ2-1
D gene: TRBD2
CDR3 protein: CASSQDRLAGLSFNEQFF
CDR3 DNA: TGCGCCAGCAGCCAAGATCGTCTAGCGGGCCTTTCGTTCAATGAGCAGTTCTTC

clone size: NA
V gene: TRBV5-1
J gene: TRBJ2-7
D gene: TRBD1
CDR3 protein: CASSLTGQGAYEQYF
CDR3 DNA: TGCGCCAGCAGCTTGACGGGACAGGGGGCTTACGAGCAGTACTTC

clone size: NA
V gene: TRBV7-2
J gene: TRBJ2-7
D gene: TRBD2
CDR3 protein: CASSLAGGVQKEQYF
CDR3 DNA: TGTGCCAGCAGCTTAGCGGGAGGGGTTCAAAAGGAGCAGTACTTC

clone size: NA
V gene: TRBV30
J gene: TRBJ2-5
D gene: NA
CDR3 protein: CAWSLQVGSGETQYF
CDR3 DNA: TGTGCCTGGAGTCTGCAAGTCGGGAGTGGAGAGACCCAGTACTTC

clone size: NA
V gene: TRBV5-6
J gene: TRBJ2-7
D gene: TRBD2
CDR3 protein: CASSRTSGSLAEQYF
CDR3 DNA: TGTGCCAGCAGCCGAACTAGCGGGAGTTTAGCCGAGCAGTACTTC

clone size: NA
V gene: TRBV11-2
J gene: TRBJ2-7
D gene: TRBD2
CDR3 protein: CASSVTGTSGLYEQYF
CDR3 DNA: TGTGCCAGCAGCGTCACAGGGACTAGCGGTTTGTACGAGCAGTACTTC

clone size: NA
V gene: TRBV5-6
J gene: TRBJ2-3
D gene: NA
CDR3 protein: CASNPRQANTDTQYF
CDR3 DNA: TGTGCCAGCAACCCAAGGCAGGCCAACACAGATACGCAGTATTTT

clone size: NA
V gene: TRBV7-2
J gene: TRBJ1-1
D gene: NA
CDR3 protein: CASSLDSLMNTEAFF
CDR3 DNA: TGTGCCAGCAGCTTGGACAGTCTCATGAACACTGAAGCTTTCTTT

clone size: NA
V gene: TRBV5-6
J gene: TRBJ2-5
D gene: TRBD1
CDR3 protein: CASARSDRGGETQYF
CDR3 DNA: TGTGCCAGCGCAAGATCCGACAGGGGAGGAGAGACCCAGTACTTC

clone size: NA
V gene: TRBV18
J gene: TRBJ1-2
D gene: NA
CDR3 protein: CASSPLDSSNYGYTF
CDR3 DNA: TGTGCCAGCTCACCACTTGACAGCTCGAACTATGGCTACACCTTC

clone size: once
V gene: TRBV5-6
J gene: TRBJ1-3
D gene: TRBD1
CDR3 protein: CASSMDRSGNTIYF
CDR3 DNA: TGTGCCAGCAGCATGGACAGGTCAGGAAACACCATATATTTT

clone size: NA
V gene: TRBV27
J gene: TRBJ1-5
D gene: NA
CDR3 protein: CASSLRPGGDQPQHF
CDR3 DNA: TGTGCCAGCAGTTTAAGGCCGGGGGGGGATCAGCCCCAGCATTTT

clone size: NA
V gene: TRBV27
J gene: TRBJ1-1
D gene: TRBD1
CDR3 protein: CASSLRGGQTEAFF
CDR3 DNA: TGTGCCAGCAGTTTAAGAGGGGGCCAGACTGAAGCTTTCTTT

clone size: NA
V gene: TRBV25-1
J gene: TRBJ2-4
D gene: TRBD2
CDR3 protein: CASSEPGLVENIQYF
CDR3 DNA: TGTGCCAGCAGTGAACCTGGACTAGTGGAAAACATTCAGTACTTC

clone size: few
V gene: TRBV30
J gene: TRBJ2-7
D gene: TRBD2
CDR3 protein: CAWGRSGSSYEQYF
CDR3 DNA: TGTGCCTGGGGCCGTAGCGGGAGCTCCTACGAGCAGTACTTC

clone size: NA
V gene: TRBV28
J gene: TRBJ2-1
D gene: NA
CDR3 protein: CASSLEGVGYNEQFF
CDR3 DNA: TGTGCCAGCAGTTTAGAGGGAGTGGGCTACAATGAGCAGTTCTTC

clone size: NA
V gene: TRBV19
J gene: TRBJ1-5
D gene: NA
CDR3 protein: CASSRNTGSNQPQHF
CDR3 DNA: TGTGCCAGTAGCCGAAATACAGGGAGCAATCAGCCCCAGCATTTT

clone size: NA
V gene: TRBV5-4
J gene: TRBJ2-7
D gene: TRBD2
CDR3 protein: CASSIGLAGAPSYEQYF
CDR3 DNA: TGTGCCAGCAGCATAGGACTAGCGGGGGCTCCCTCCTACGAGCAGTACTTC

clone size: few
V gene: TRBV7-9
J gene: TRBJ1-1
D gene: NA
CDR3 protein: CASRVHPEGEAFF
CDR3 DNA: TGTGCCAGCCGAGTCCATCCGGAGGGTGAAGCTTTCTTT

clone size: once
V gene: TRBV28
J gene: TRBJ1-2
D gene: TRBD1
CDR3 protein: CASSPTGALNYGYTF
CDR3 DNA: TGTGCCAGCAGCCCTACAGGGGCGCTTAACTATGGCTACACCTTC

clone size: NA
V gene: TRBV11-2
J gene: TRBJ2-1
D gene: TRBD2
CDR3 protein: CASSAGLAGVGYNEQFF
CDR3 DNA: TGTGCCAGCAGCGCGGGACTAGCGGGAGTAGGCTACAATGAGCAGTTCTTC

clone size: NA
V gene: TRBV6-6
J gene: TRBJ1-5
D gene: NA
CDR3 protein: CASSYSDQPQHF
CDR3 DNA: TGTGCCAGCAGTTACTCCGATCAGCCCCAGCATTTT

clone size: few
V gene: TRBV28
J gene: TRBJ2-3
D gene: TRBD2
CDR3 protein: CASKGGRSTDTQYF
CDR3 DNA: TGTGCCAGCAAAGGCGGGAGAAGCACAGATACGCAGTATTTT

clone size: NA
V gene: TRBV7-2
J gene: TRBJ2-3
D gene: TRBD2
CDR3 protein: CASSLDGTISTDTQYF
CDR3 DNA: TGTGCCAGCAGCTTAGATGGGACTATTAGCACAGATACGCAGTATTTT

clone size: NA
V gene: TRBV9
J gene: TRBJ2-2
D gene: TRBD1
CDR3 protein: CASSPRQGNTGELFF
CDR3 DNA: TGTGCCAGCAGCCCGAGACAGGGGAACACCGGGGAGCTGTTTTTT

clone size: NA
V gene: TRBV7-2
J gene: TRBJ2-5
D gene: NA
CDR3 protein: CASSLGARGIETQYF
CDR3 DNA: TGTGCCAGCAGCTTAGGAGCCCGCGGCATAGAGACCCAGTACTTC

clone size: NA
V gene: TRBV6-5
J gene: TRBJ2-7
D gene: NA
CDR3 protein: CASRSSYEQYF
CDR3 DNA: TGTGCCAGCAGGAGCTCCTACGAGCAGTACTTC

clone size: NA
V gene: TRBV7-2
J gene: TRBJ1-1
D gene: TRBD1
CDR3 protein: CASGYQGAPAEAFF
CDR3 DNA: TGTGCCAGCGGGTACCAGGGGGCGCCCGCTGAAGCTTTCTTT

clone size: NA
V gene: TRBV10-1
J gene: TRBJ2-7
D gene: TRBD1
CDR3 protein: CASSVGQGGSYEQYF
CDR3 DNA: TGCGCCAGCAGCGTCGGACAGGGGGGGTCCTACGAGCAGTACTTC

clone size: NA
V gene: TRBV30
J gene: TRBJ1-6
D gene: NA
CDR3 protein: CAWQTDNSPLHF
CDR3 DNA: TGTGCCTGGCAGACAGATAATTCACCCCTCCACTTT